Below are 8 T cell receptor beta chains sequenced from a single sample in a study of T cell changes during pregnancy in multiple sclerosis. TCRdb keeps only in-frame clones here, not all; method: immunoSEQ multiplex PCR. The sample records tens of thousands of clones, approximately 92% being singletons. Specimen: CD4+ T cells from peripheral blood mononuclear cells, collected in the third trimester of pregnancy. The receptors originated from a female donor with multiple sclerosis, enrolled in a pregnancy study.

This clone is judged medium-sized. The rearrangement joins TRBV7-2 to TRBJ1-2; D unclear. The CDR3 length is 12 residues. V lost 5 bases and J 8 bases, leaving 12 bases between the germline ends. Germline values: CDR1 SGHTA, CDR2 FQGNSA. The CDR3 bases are TGTGCCAGCAGCCCACCCCTCGGGGGCTACACCTTC. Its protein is CASSPPLGGYTF.

CDR3 DNA sequence: TGTGCCAGCAGTGAAGCGGTGACATCAGGCTACACCTTC. Amino acids: CASSEAVTSGYTF. V gene TRBV6-1 combines with J gene TRBJ1-2, with D unresolved. This CDR3 contains 13 residues. CDR1 is MNHNS, CDR2 SASEGT, per germline. The ends were cut back, 0 bases at V and 8 bases at J, with 10 bases in the middle.

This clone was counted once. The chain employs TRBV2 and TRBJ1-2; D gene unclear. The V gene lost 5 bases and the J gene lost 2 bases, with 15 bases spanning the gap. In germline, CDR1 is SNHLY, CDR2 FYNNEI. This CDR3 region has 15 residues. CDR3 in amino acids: CASSPPRAENYGYTF. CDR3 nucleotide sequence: TGTGCCAGCAGTCCCCCGCGGGCCGAAAACTATGGCTACACCTTC.

CDR3 nucleotide sequence: TGTGCCAGCAGCGCTAGCGCTCCTAATACCGAGCAGTACTTC. Protein sequence: CASSASAPNTEQYF. The rearrangement links TRBV9 to TRBJ2-7; weak D call: TRBD2 (6 bases). The CDR3 has 14 amino acids. The V end was cut by 3 bases, the J end by 6 bases, with 16 bases between. Germline CDR1 is SGDLS and CDR2 is YYNGEE.

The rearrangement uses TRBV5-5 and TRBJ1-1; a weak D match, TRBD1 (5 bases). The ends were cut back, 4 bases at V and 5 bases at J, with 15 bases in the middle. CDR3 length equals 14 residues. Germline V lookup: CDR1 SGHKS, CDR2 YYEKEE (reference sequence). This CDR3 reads CASSPRGGGTEAFF. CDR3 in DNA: TGTGCCAGCAGCCCCCGCGGGGGGGGGACTGAAGCTTTCTTT.

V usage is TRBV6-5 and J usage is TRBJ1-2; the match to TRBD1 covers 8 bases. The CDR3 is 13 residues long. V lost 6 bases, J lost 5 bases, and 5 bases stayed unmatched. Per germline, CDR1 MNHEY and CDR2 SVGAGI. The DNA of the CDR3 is TGTGCCAGCAGATTGGACAGGGCTTATGGCTACACCTTC. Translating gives CASRLDRAYGYTF.

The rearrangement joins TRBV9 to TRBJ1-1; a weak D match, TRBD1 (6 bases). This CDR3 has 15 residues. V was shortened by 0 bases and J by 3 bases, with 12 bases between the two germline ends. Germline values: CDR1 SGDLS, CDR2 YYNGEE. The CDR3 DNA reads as TGTGCCAGCAGCGTAGTGCCAGGGGCGGACACTGAAGCTTTCTTT. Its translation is CASSVVPGADTEAFF.

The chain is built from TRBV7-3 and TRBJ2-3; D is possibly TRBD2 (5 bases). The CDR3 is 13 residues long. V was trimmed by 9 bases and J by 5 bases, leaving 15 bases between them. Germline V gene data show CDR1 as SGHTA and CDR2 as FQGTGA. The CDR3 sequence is CASASPGGDTQYF. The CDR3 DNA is TGTGCCAGTGCCTCCCCCGGAGGAGATACGCAGTATTTT.